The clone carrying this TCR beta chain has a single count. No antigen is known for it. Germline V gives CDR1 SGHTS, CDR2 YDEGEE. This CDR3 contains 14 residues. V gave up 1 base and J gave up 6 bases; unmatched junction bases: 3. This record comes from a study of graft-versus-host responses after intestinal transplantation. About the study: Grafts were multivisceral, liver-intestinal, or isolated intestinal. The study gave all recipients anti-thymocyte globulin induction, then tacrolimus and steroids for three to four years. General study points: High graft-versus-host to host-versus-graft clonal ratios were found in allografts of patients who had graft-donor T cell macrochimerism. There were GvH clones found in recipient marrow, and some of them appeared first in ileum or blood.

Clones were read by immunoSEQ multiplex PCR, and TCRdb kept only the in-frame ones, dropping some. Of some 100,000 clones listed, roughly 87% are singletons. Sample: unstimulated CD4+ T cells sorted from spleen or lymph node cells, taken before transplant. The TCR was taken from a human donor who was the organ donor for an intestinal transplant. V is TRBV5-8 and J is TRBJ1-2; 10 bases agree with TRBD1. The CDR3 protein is CASSLYGTGDGYTF. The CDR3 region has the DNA TGTGCCAGCAGCTTGTATGGGACAGGGGATGGCTACACCTTC.